The 21 T cell receptor beta chains in this list originate from one sample, sequenced in a study of metastatic and nonmetastatic thyroid tumors. TCRdb re-analyzed the PCR reads using MiXCR. The data show some 35,000 clones, about 29% seen once. Every patient underwent thyroid surgery untreated. Sequenced sample: blood. These receptors all stem from a male donor with papillary thyroid cancer or a benign thyroid nodule (not recorded which). Some clones in this sample may be carry-over from other donors' samples.

This clone was seen many times. In the same sample, other DNA sequences code for this CDR3. V gene TRBV27 combines with J gene TRBJ2-3, with 8 bases fitting TRBD2. The germline CDR1 and CDR2 sequences are MNHEY and SMNVEV (reference sequence). V was clipped by 4 bases and J by 0 bases; unmatched bases: 9. This CDR3 comprises 17 residues. CDR3: CASSWGTRGTSTDTQYF. The CDR3 nucleotides read TGTGCCAGCAGTTGGGGGACTAGGGGGACTAGCACAGATACGCAGTATTTT.

This clone has only a few counts. V gene TRBV6-6 combines with J gene TRBJ2-2; no definite D call. CDR3 size: 15 residues. Trimming left V 2 bases short and J 0 bases short, with 7 bases between. CDR1 is MNHNY, CDR2 SVGAGI, per germline (reference sequence). The CDR3 protein is CASSYRRTNTGELFF. CDR3 nucleotide sequence: TGTGCCAGCAGTTACAGACGTACGAACACCGGGGAGCTGTTTTTT.

Comment on this clone: At one boundary the junction diverges from the germline segment, which might be a read error. The chain carries TRBV10-3 and TRBJ2-7, with 7 bases that match TRBD1. Germline assignment: CDR1 ENHRY and CDR2 SYGVKD. This CDR3 comprises 13 residues. CDR3 DNA: TGTGCCAGCAGTGCCGGGACAGCCTACGAGCAGTACTTC. Amino acids: CASSAGTAYEQYF.

As for this clone: A junction boundary mismatches the germline segment, possibly from a read error. The chain is built from TRBV29-1 and TRBJ1-1; no clear D gene. This CDR3 is 11 amino acids long. Germline loops: CDR1 SQVTM, CDR2 ANQGSEA. The CDR3 DNA sequence: TGCAGCACCGTCGTGAACACTGAAGCCTTCTTT. Protein product: CSTVVNTEAFF.

This clone was seen many times. The chain carries TRBV20-1 and TRBJ2-1; TRBD2 agrees at 10 bases. There are 15 residues in the CDR3. Trimming at V came to 2 bases and at J to 7 bases, leaving 8 bases not matched to a gene. Germline CDR1 and CDR2: DFQATT and SNEGSKA (reference sequence). CDR3: CSARRLAGVRNEQFF. The CDR3, as DNA: TGCAGTGCTAGACGTCTAGCGGGAGTACGGAATGAGCAGTTCTTC.

The CDR3 coding sequence is TGCGCCAGCAGCTTGGGAGGAGCGGGGGCCTACGAGCAGTACTTC. It is translated as CASSLGGAGAYEQYF. The chain carries TRBV5-1 and TRBJ2-7; 8 bases agree with TRBD2. The CDR3 length is 15 residues. V gave up 0 bases and J gave up 2 bases; unmatched junction bases: 4. Germline V gene data show CDR1 as SGHRS and CDR2 as YFSETQ.

In this sample, this clone turned up a few times. A much bigger clone sits one base away, suggesting this may be a read error. The chain uses TRBV2 and TRBJ2-2; D not resolved. Trimming stripped 4 bases from V and 0 bases from J, with 6 bases between. Germline CDR1 and CDR2: SNHLY and FYNNEI. The CDR3 spans 14 residues. Here the CDR3 DNA reads TGTGCCAGCAGTGGGTCCTCGAACACCGGGGAGCTGTTTTTT. It is translated as CASSGSSNTGELFF.

This clone appeared a few times. The gene calls are TRBV6-1 and TRBJ1-1; the D is unclear. Germline assignment: CDR1 MNHNS and CDR2 SASEGT. The CDR3 has 12 amino acids. The V end lost 4 bases, the J end lost 5 bases, and 8 bases lay between the germline ends. The CDR3 reads CASSVRLTEAFF. The DNA for the CDR3 is TGTGCCAGCAGTGTCAGACTAACTGAAGCTTTCTTT.

The genes are TRBV20-1 and TRBJ2-4; D is possibly TRBD1 (6 bases). From germline, CDR1 is DFQATT and CDR2 SNEGSKA (reference sequence). This CDR3 comprises 16 residues. V was shortened by 1 base and J by 3 bases, with 16 bases between the two germline ends. The CDR3: CSARARGGSGKNIQYF. CDR3 nucleotides: TGCAGTGCTAGAGCCCGAGGGGGAAGTGGCAAAAACATTCAGTACTTC.

This clone was observed a single time. J is TRBJ2-2 and V is TRBV11-2; 9 bases line up with TRBD2. V lost 0 bases and J lost 6; bases outside the gene matches: 8. The germline gives CDR1 SGHAT, CDR2 FQNNGV. The CDR3 totals 17 residues. The CDR3 is CASSLEGASGDAGELFF. The CDR3 DNA reads TGTGCCAGCAGCTTAGAAGGGGCTAGCGGGGATGCCGGGGAGCTGTTTTTT.

In this sample, this clone turned up many times. The chain is built from TRBV5-8 and TRBJ1-5; D uncertain. The V gene lost 1 base and the J gene lost 3 bases, with 8 bases spanning the gap. Germline V lookup: CDR1 SGHTS, CDR2 YDEGEE. This CDR3 has 14 amino acids. CDR3 protein: CASSLRQSNQPQHF. The CDR3 DNA follows: TGTGCCAGCAGCTTGCGGCAGTCCAATCAGCCCCAGCATTTT. Together with reference TRBV5-8 and TRBJ1-5, the CDR3 gives the full variable domain: EAGVTQSPTHLIKTRGQQATLRCSPISGHTSVYWYQQALGLGLQFLLWYDEGEERNRGNFPPRFSGRQFPNYSSELNVNALELEDSALYLCASSLRQSNQPQHFGDGTRLSIL.

The CDR3 DNA sequence: TGCAGTGCTAGAGATTCCTTTGGGGGACACGGTCAGCCCCAGCATTTT. Translated: CSARDSFGGHGQPQHF. The chain couples TRBV20-1 to TRBJ1-5; perhaps TRBD1 as D (6 bases). Per the germline V gene, CDR1 is DFQATT and CDR2 is SNEGSKA (reference sequence). The CDR3 has 16 residues. V shed 0 bases and J shed 6 bases, with 18 bases lying between them.

This clone was seen a handful of times. The J gene is TRBJ2-2, the V gene TRBV2; the match to TRBD1 covers 7 bases. Germline assignment: CDR1 SNHLY and CDR2 FYNNEI. V lost 7 bases and J lost 5; bases outside the gene matches: 7. The CDR3 sequence is 14 residues long. The CDR3 DNA sequence: TGTGCCAGCATTCCGGGACAGTATACCGGGGAGCTGTTTTTT. The encoded protein is CASIPGQYTGELFF. The entire variable domain, with the rest obtained from reference TRBV2 and TRBJ2-2, is as follows: EPEVTQTPSHQVTQMGQEVILRCVPISNHLYFYWYRQILGQKVEFLVSFYNNEISEKSEIFDDQFSVERPDGSNFTLKIRSTKLEDSAMYFCASIPGQYTGELFFGEGSRLTVL.

This clone was observed at least ten times. The V and J genes are TRBV7-9 and TRBJ2-5; 7 bases are shared with TRBD2. CDR3 length: 15 residues. The V and J ends lost 5 bases and 2 bases, in that order; junction bases with no gene match: 8. Looked up from germline, CDR1 is SEHNR and CDR2 is FQNEAQ (reference sequence). The CDR3, as DNA: TGTGCCAGCAGCCCCCGCCGCGGGGGACAAGAGACCCAGTACTTC. It codes for CASSPRRGGQETQYF. Full variable domain (missing parts from reference TRBV7-9 and TRBJ2-5): DTGVSQNPRHKITKRGQNVTFRCDPISEHNRLYWYRQTLGQGPEFLTYFQNEAQLEKSRLLSDRFSAERPKGSFSTLEIQRTEQGDSAMYLCASSPRRGGQETQYFGPGTRLLVL.

This sequence joins TRBV6-2 or TRBV6-3 and TRBJ2-1, with 8 bases fitting TRBD2. The CDR3 runs 14 residues. V was pared by 4 bases and J by 7 bases, with 6 bases of the junction left unmatched. Germline V gene sequence: CDR1 MNHEY, CDR2 SVGEGT. The CDR3 coding sequence is TGTGCCAGCAGTTCGGGGGGGCCTCCAAATGAGCAGTTCTTC. Its protein product is CASSSGGPPNEQFF.

The rearrangement joins TRBV20-1 to TRBJ2-3, with 8 bases lining up with TRBD2. This CDR3 is 16 amino acids long. Germline assignment: CDR1 DFQATT and CDR2 SNEGSKA (reference sequence). After removal of 4 bases from V and 2 bases from J, the junction contained 11 bases not matched to a gene. This chain's CDR3 is CSATTPGLEITDTQYF. CDR3 coding DNA: TGCAGTGCTACCACCCCGGGACTAGAAATCACAGATACGCAGTATTTT.

The chain uses TRBV6-1 and TRBJ2-7; D may be TRBD2 (6 bases). The CDR3 totals 13 residues. Germline V gene lookup returns CDR1 MNHNS and CDR2 SASEGT. Trimming took off 1 base at V and 5 bases at J, with 9 bases between the two ends. The CDR3 is CASSEGEVHEQYF. The DNA of the CDR3 is TGTGCCAGCAGTGAAGGGGAGGTCCACGAGCAGTACTTC.

This clone has just a few counts. This sequence joins TRBV12-3 or TRBV12-4 and TRBJ2-5; perhaps D is TRBD1 or TRBD2 (6 bases each). This CDR3 is built from 15 residues. Between the trimmed V and J ends, which lost 1 base and 4 bases, there was a span of 13 bases. This CDR3 reads CASSLGRGGRETQYF. In DNA form, the CDR3 reads TGTGCCAGCAGTTTAGGTAGAGGGGGGAGAGAGACCCAGTACTTC.

V and J are TRBV2 and TRBJ2-7; the match to TRBD2 covers 12 bases. Unmatched junction bases numbered 9, after V lost 7 bases and J lost 5 bases. The CDR3 covers 15 residues. Per germline, CDR1 SNHLY and CDR2 FYNNEI. The CDR3 sequence: CASIPSGRAHNEQYF. The CDR3 region has the DNA TGTGCCAGCATTCCTAGCGGGAGGGCCCATAACGAGCAGTACTTC. Supplemented by reference TRBV2 and TRBJ2-7, the full variable domain reads EPEVTQTPSHQVTQMGQEVILRCVPISNHLYFYWYRQILGQKVEFLVSFYNNEISEKSEIFDDQFSVERPDGSNFTLKIRSTKLEDSAMYFCASIPSGRAHNEQYFGPGTRLTVT.

This clone occurred a few times. The rearrangement joins TRBV6-2 or TRBV6-3 to TRBJ1-2; possible D gene TRBD1, 6 bases. The CDR3 totals 18 residues. V shed 3 bases and J shed 2 bases, with 22 bases lying between them. Germline loops: CDR1 MNHEY, CDR2 SVGEGT. For the CDR3, the DNA is TGTGCCAGCAGTTATTTGGGGGCAGGAAACAGGGAGAACTATGGCTACACCTTC. Protein sequence: CASSYLGAGNRENYGYTF.

This clone occurred a few times. This chain connects TRBV6-6 to TRBJ2-2; no clear D. V lost 2 bases to trimming and J lost 1 base, with 5 bases between them. CDR3 length equals 14 residues. CDR1 is MNHNY and CDR2 is SVGAGI in the germline V gene (reference sequence). DNA for the CDR3: TGTGCCAGCAGTTACATCAGGAACACCGGGGAGCTGTTTTTT. Translation gives CASSYIRNTGELFF.